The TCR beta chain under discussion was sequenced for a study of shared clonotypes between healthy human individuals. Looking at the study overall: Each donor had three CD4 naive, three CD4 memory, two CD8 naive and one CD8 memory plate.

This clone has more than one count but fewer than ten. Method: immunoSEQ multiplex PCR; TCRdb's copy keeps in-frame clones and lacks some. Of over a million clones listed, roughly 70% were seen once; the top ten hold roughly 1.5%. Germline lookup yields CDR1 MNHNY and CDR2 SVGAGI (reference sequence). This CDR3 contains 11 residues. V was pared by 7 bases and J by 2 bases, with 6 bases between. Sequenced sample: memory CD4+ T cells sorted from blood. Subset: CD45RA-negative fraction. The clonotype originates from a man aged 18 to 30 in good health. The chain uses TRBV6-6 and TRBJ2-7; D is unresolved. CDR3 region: CASTRAYEQYF. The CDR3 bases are TGTGCCAGCACGAGAGCCTACGAGCAGTACTTC.